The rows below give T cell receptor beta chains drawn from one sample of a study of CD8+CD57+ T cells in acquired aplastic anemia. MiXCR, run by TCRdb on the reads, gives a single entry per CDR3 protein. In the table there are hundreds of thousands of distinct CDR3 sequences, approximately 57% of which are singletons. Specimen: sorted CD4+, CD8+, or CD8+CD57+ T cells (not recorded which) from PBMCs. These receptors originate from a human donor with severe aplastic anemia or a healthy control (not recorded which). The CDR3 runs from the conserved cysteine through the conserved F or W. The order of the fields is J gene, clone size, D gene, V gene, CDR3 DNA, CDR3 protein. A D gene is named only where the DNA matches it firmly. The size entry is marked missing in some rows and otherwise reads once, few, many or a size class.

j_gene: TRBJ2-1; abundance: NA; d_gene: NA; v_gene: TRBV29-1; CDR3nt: TGCAGCGTTGAGGCGTCCTACAATGAGCAGTTCTTC; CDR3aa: CSVEASYNEQFF
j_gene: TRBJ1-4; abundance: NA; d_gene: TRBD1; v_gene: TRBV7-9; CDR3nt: TGTGCCAGCAGCGGGCAACAGGGGGGACTGTTTTTT; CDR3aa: CASSGQQGGLFF
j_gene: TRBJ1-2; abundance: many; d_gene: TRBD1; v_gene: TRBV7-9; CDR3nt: TGTGCCAGCAGCGCCCTACAGGGGACCTATGGCTACACCTTC; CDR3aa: CASSALQGTYGYTF
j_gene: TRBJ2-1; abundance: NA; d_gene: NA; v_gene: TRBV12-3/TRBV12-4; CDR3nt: TGTGCCAGCAGTCCGGACTCCAGCTCCTACAATGAGCAGTTCTTC; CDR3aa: CASSPDSSSYNEQFF
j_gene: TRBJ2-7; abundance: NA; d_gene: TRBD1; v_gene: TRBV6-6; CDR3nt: TGTGCCAGCAGTCGGAGCGGGACAGGGGGCCACGAGCAGTACTTC; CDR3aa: CASSRSGTGGHEQYF
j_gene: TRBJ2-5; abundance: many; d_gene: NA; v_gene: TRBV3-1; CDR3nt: TGTGCCAGCAGCCGCGGTTTGACCCAGTACTTC; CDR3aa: CASSRGLTQYF
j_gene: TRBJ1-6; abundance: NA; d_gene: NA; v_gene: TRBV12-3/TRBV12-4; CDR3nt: TGTGCCAGCAGTTTAAACAGCAAAAGCACCCTCCACTTT; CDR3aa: CASSLNSKSTLHF
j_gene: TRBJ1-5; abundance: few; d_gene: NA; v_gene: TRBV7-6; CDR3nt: TGTGCCAGCAGCCCATACCGGGGTCAGCCCCAGCATTTT; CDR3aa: CASSPYRGQPQHF
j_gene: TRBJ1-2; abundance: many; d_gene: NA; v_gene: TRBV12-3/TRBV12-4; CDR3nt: TGTGCCAGCAGCATTTACGGAGCTGGGGGTGGCTACACCTTC; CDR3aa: CASSIYGAGGGYTF
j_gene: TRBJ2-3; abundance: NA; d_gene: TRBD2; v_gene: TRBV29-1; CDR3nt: TGCAGCGTTGAGGGCCCCGGGACTAGCGGGACAAATACGCAGTATTTT; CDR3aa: CSVEGPGTSGTNTQYF
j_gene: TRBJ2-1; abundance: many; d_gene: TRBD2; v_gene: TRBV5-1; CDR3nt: TGCGCCAGCAGCTTGCTAGCGGGGAATCTATACAATGAGCAGTTCTTC; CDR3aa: CASSLLAGNLYNEQFF
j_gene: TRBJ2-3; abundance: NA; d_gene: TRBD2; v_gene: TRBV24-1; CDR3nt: TGTGCCACCAGTGAGCCCACTAGCGGGAGTGGCACAGATACGCAGTATTTT; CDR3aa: CATSEPTSGSGTDTQYF
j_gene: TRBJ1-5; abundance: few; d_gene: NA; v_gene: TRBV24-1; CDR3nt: TGTGCCACCACTAGCGGTGCTCCTACGAGCAATCAGCCCCAGCATTTT; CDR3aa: CATTSGAPTSNQPQHF
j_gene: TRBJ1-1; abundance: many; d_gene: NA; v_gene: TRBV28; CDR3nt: TGTGCCAGCAGTTTACGCAGGTCCACTGAAGCTTTCTTT; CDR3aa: CASSLRRSTEAFF
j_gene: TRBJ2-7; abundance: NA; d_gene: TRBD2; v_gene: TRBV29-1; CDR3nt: TGCAGCGTTGAGGGAGGGGAAGGGCAGTACTTC; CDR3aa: CSVEGGEGQYF
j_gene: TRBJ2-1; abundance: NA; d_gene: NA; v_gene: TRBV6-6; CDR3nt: TGTGCCAGCAGCCCCCCGGACAAGGAGCAGTTCTTC; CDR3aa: CASSPPDKEQFF
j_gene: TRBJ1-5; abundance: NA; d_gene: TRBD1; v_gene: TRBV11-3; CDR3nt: TGTGCCAGCAGCCTGACAGGGCCATCGCCCCAGCATTTT; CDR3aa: CASSLTGPSPQHF
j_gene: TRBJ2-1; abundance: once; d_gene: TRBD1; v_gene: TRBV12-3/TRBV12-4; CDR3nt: TGTGCCAGCAGAACCGGGACAGGGGACAATGAGCAGTTCTTC; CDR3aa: CASRTGTGDNEQFF
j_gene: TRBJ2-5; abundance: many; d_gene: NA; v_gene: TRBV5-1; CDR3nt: TGCGCCAGCAGCCTCATGGCTGGGGGGCCGGAGACCCAGTACTTC; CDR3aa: CASSLMAGGPETQYF
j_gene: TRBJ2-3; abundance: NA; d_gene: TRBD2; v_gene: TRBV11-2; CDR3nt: TGTGCCAGCAGCTTAGTGGGGCTAGCGGGGGACTCTAGCACAGATACGCAGTATTTT; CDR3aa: CASSLVGLAGDSSTDTQYF
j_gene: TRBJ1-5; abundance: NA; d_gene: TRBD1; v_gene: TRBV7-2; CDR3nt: TGTGCCAGCAGCTTTGAGACAGGGGTACAACCCCAGCATTTT; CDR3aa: CASSFETGVQPQHF
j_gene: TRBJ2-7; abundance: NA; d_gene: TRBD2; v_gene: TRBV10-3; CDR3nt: TGTGCCATTAGTGACCTTGGCGGGAGGGGTCTAGACGAGCAGTACTTC; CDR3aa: CAISDLGGRGLDEQYF